These 17 T cell receptor beta chains originate from one sample sequenced in a study of T cells in localized non-small cell lung cancer. Generated by immunoSEQ multiplex PCR, the TCRdb table keeps only in-frame clones and is missing some. This table has more than 950 clones, 20% to 25% appearing once. The sequences come from lung tumor tissue, collected before any cancer treatment. The receptors derive from a male donor older than 55 with stage I squamous cell lung carcinoma.

The J gene is TRBJ2-7, the V gene TRBV6-8, with D perhaps TRBD1 (6 bases). V shed 4 bases and J shed 4 bases, with 14 bases lying between them. Germline loops: CDR1 MNHGY, CDR2 SAAAGT. There are 14 residues in the CDR3. The CDR3 DNA reads as TGTGCCAGCAGTTTAGACAGGTTCCCTTACGAGCAGTACTTC. Amino acids: CASSLDRFPYEQYF.

The chain employs TRBV30 and TRBJ1-3; no firm D call. Trimming shortened V by 8 bases and J by 0 bases, and 14 bases separated the two germline ends. The CDR3 is 14 amino acids. Germline CDR1 GTSNPN, CDR2 SVGIG (reference sequence). The CDR3 bases are TGTGCCCTACTGGGGAGGCTCTCTGGAAACACCATATATTTT. This translates into CALLGRLSGNTIYF.

This clone is termed large. The chain links TRBV6-8 to TRBJ2-1, with TRBD2 as a possible D gene (6 bases). This CDR3 is 18 amino acids long. Looked up from germline, CDR1 is MNHGY and CDR2 is SAAAGT. Between the trimmed V and J ends, which lost 2 bases and 2 bases, there was a span of 19 bases. CDR3 in DNA: TGTGCCAGCAGTTACCTCCCTTCGGGGGAGCTGACCTACAATGAGCAGTTCTTC. Protein: CASSYLPSGELTYNEQFF.

In its sample, this clone was seen a few times. The chain carries TRBV7-2 and TRBJ1-3; D gene uncertain. The CDR3 spans 13 residues. The germline V gene has CDR1 SGHTA and CDR2 FQGNSA. With 1 base removed from V and 4 bases from J, the gap between germline ends came to 5 bases. The CDR3 bases are TGTGCCAGCAGCTTAGTGGGAGGAAACACCATATATTTT. This translates into CASSLVGGNTIYF.

The rearrangement links TRBV30 to TRBJ2-2; 14 bases map to TRBD2. Germline V CDR1 and CDR2: GTSNPN, SVGIG (reference sequence). The V gene end was trimmed by 2 bases and the J gene end by 3 bases; junction bases not matched to a gene: 11. CDR3 length: 19 residues. The CDR3 sequence: CAWSKTGTSGSQYTGELFF. CDR3 bases: TGTGCCTGGAGTAAGACCGGGACTAGCGGGAGTCAGTACACCGGGGAGCTGTTTTTT.

This clone appeared a few times. The J gene is TRBJ2-5, the V gene TRBV11-3; 12 positions match TRBD2. CDR1 SGHNT and CDR2 YENEEA come from the germline V gene. The V and J ends lost 5 bases and 5 bases, in that order; junction bases with no gene match: 6. CDR3 length equals 15 residues. For the CDR3, the DNA is TGTGCCAGCAGCCTGACTAGCGGGAGTTTCGAGACCCAGTACTTC. This translates into CASSLTSGSFETQYF.

In this sample, this clone is large (0.1 to 1%). The V gene is TRBV11-3, the J gene TRBJ1-2; 11 nucleotides agree with TRBD1. The CDR3 sequence is 16 residues long. J lost 4 bases, V lost 2 bases, and 6 bases had no gene match. The germline V gene has CDR1 SGHNT and CDR2 YENEEA. CDR3 amino acids: CASSLRGTGGSYGYTF. The CDR3 bases are TGTGCCAGCAGCTTAAGGGGGACAGGGGGAAGCTATGGCTACACCTTC.

This clone was detected a few times. The chain uses TRBV11-3 and TRBJ1-2, with D possibly being TRBD1 (6 bases). V was trimmed by 7 bases and J by 2 bases, leaving 14 bases between them. CDR1 is SGHNT, CDR2 YENEEA, per germline. This CDR3 contains 14 residues. CDR3 sequence: CASTPNRENYGYTF. CDR3 nucleotides: TGTGCCAGCACCCCTAACAGGGAAAACTATGGCTACACCTTC.

This clone has only a few counts. The chain has TRBV6-8 and TRBJ1-1; 7 positions agree with TRBD1. CDR1 MNHGY and CDR2 SAAAGT come from the germline V gene. The CDR3 has 16 residues. The junction had 13 bases not matched to a gene; V was cut back by 5 bases and J by 4 bases. The CDR3 protein is CASSPTTGRGGTEAFF. The CDR3 bases are TGTGCCAGCAGTCCGACGACAGGGCGCGGGGGCACTGAAGCTTTCTTT.

This clone appeared once. CDR3 loop: CSVGQGANEQYF. In DNA, the CDR3 is TGCAGCGTGGGACAGGGGGCTAACGAGCAGTACTTC. The J gene is TRBJ2-7, the V gene TRBV29-1; 12 nucleotides align to TRBD1. The germline CDR1 and CDR2 sequences are SQVTM and ANQGSEA. V trimming: 6 bases; J trimming: 5 bases; junction bases outside the gene matches: 2. The CDR3 runs to 12 residues.

This clone was observed a handful of times. The chain uses TRBV19 and TRBJ2-1, with 12 bases lining up with TRBD2. Unmatched junction bases numbered 2, after V lost 5 bases and J lost 6 bases. The germline V gene has CDR1 LNHDA and CDR2 SQIVND (reference sequence). The CDR3 has 14 residues. The CDR3 loop reads CASSATSGSNEQFF. CDR3 DNA sequence: TGTGCCAGTAGTGCGACTAGCGGGAGCAATGAGCAGTTCTTC.

This clone has only a few counts. This chain joins TRBV9 and TRBJ1-3, with D unclear. In germline, CDR1 is SGDLS, CDR2 YYNGEE. There are 17 residues in the CDR3. The germline V and J ends were trimmed by 0 bases and 2 bases, with 15 bases remaining between them. CDR3 loop: CASSVGLGLRTGNTIYF. DNA of the CDR3: TGTGCCAGCAGCGTAGGTTTGGGTTTAAGAACTGGAAACACCATATATTTT.

The CDR3 is CASSQGQGSGEQYF. The DNA for the CDR3 is TGTGCCAGCAGCCAAGGACAGGGAAGTGGCGAGCAGTACTTC. The rearrangement joins TRBV11-3 to TRBJ2-7; 8 nucleotides agree with TRBD1. From germline, CDR1 is SGHNT and CDR2 YENEEA. The V and J ends lost 5 bases and 6 bases, in that order; junction bases with no gene match: 9. The CDR3 length is 14 residues.

DNA of the CDR3: TGTGCCAGCAGCAGACAGAGCAGGAGGGAGACCCAGTACTTC. Protein product: CASSRQSRRETQYF. This chain connects TRBV11-3 to TRBJ2-5, with D perhaps given as TRBD1 or TRBD2 (5 bases each). The CDR3 consists of 14 residues. Germline V gene sequence: CDR1 SGHNT, CDR2 YENEEA. V lost 5 bases and J lost 5, with 15 bases in between.

The rearrangement joins TRBV29-1 to TRBJ2-3; TRBD2 matches at 8 bases. This CDR3 spans 14 amino acids. V was clipped by 6 bases and J by 0 bases; unmatched bases: 5. Germline V lookup: CDR1 SQVTM, CDR2 ANQGSEA. The CDR3, as DNA: TGCAGCGTAACCGAGCGGGGGAGCACAGATACGCAGTATTTT. It is translated as CSVTERGSTDTQYF.

This clone has a handful of counts. This chain connects TRBV6-8 to TRBJ2-7; the D is unclear. Germline V gives CDR1 MNHGY, CDR2 SAAAGT. Trimming removed 2 bases at V and 4 bases at J, with 12 bases between. The CDR3 length is 14 residues. Here the CDR3 reads CASSYRISGYEQYF. CDR3 coding DNA: TGTGCCAGCAGTTACAGGATCTCTGGGTACGAGCAGTACTTC.

V and J are TRBV11-3 and TRBJ1-2; TRBD1 agrees at 7 bases. The CDR3 covers 16 residues. V lost 5 bases and J lost 6; bases outside the gene matches: 15. The germline CDR1 and CDR2 sequences are SGHNT and YENEEA. The CDR3: CASSGQVTMGGNGYTF. The CDR3 DNA sequence: TGTGCCAGCAGCGGACAGGTGACAATGGGAGGGAATGGCTACACCTTC.